Below, 11 T cell receptor beta chains from the same sample are listed, as sequenced in a study of CD8 T cells in ankylosing spondylitis. TCRdb re-called the 5' RACE reads through MiXCR, storing one row per CDR3 protein. The sample records about 130,000 distinct CDR3 sequences, about 13% being singletons. The sequenced sample consisted of blood, either unsorted or a sorted T cell fraction (not recorded which). These receptors were obtained from a female donor with ankylosing spondylitis or in good health (not recorded which).

The rearrangement links TRBV28 to TRBJ2-1; TRBD1 agrees at 8 bases. J gave up 6 bases and V 8 bases, and 6 bases lay outside the gene matches. Germline V lookup: CDR1 MDHEN, CDR2 SYDVKM. This CDR3 spans 13 amino acids. Here the CDR3 reads CASSDRAPNEQFF. As DNA, the CDR3 is TGTGCCAGCTCGGACAGGGCTCCCAATGAGCAGTTCTTC.

This clonotype has a handful of counts. The genes are TRBV20-1 and TRBJ1-6; 10 bases line up with TRBD1. The germline CDR1 and CDR2 sequences are DFQATT and SNEGSKA (reference sequence). The ends lost 1 base at V and 8 bases at J; junction bases unmatched: 5. This CDR3 has 15 residues. In nucleotides, the CDR3 is TGCAGTGCTAGAGGGCCCGGGACAGGGGATTCACCCCTCCACTTT. Its translation is CSARGPGTGDSPLHF.

This clonotype was counted many times. J is TRBJ2-2 and V is TRBV7-9; TRBD2 might be the D (6 bases). Germline CDR1 SEHNR, CDR2 FQNEAQ (reference sequence). V was cut by 1 base and J by 6 bases, with 12 bases left in between. This CDR3 has 15 residues. The CDR3 bases are TGTGCCAGCAGCTTAGGAGTCGGGGGACCCGGGGAGCTGTTTTTT. Its protein is CASSLGVGGPGELFF.

In this sample, this clonotype turned up many times. CDR3 sequence reads: CASSDGGSWRDNEQFF. The CDR3 DNA is TGTGCCAGCAGTGACGGAGGTAGCTGGAGGGACAATGAGCAGTTCTTC. This chain links TRBV25-1 with TRBJ2-1, with D perhaps matching TRBD2 (6 bases). There are 16 residues in the CDR3. Looked up from germline, CDR1 is MGHDK and CDR2 is SYGVNS. V was pared by 3 bases and J by 5 bases, with 17 bases between.

The chain is built from TRBV12-3 or TRBV12-4 and TRBJ2-7; 8 positions agree with TRBD1. This CDR3 spans 14 amino acids. With V trimmed by 3 bases and J by 2 bases, 3 bases remained unmatched. CDR3 bases: TGTGCCAGCAGTTTTAGGACAGGGCCCTACGAGCAGTACTTC. Its translation is CASSFRTGPYEQYF.

The table lists this clonotype with many counts. This sequence joins TRBV7-9 and TRBJ2-2; TRBD1 matches at 10 bases. This CDR3 is built from 16 residues. V was clipped by 7 bases and J by 6 bases; unmatched bases: 11. The germline V gene encodes CDR1 SEHNR and CDR2 FQNEAQ (reference sequence). For the CDR3, the DNA is TGTGCCAGCACTTCCTCCGGTGGACAGGGGGCCGGGGAGCTGTTTTTT. Encoded protein: CASTSSGGQGAGELFF.

This clonotype has at least ten counts. This chain connects TRBV2 to TRBJ1-3; no firm D call. The CDR3 totals 14 residues. In germline, CDR1 is SNHLY, CDR2 FYNNEI. Trimming stripped 1 base from V and 2 bases from J, with 6 bases between. CDR3 sequence: CASSEVAAGNTIYF. DNA for the CDR3: TGTGCCAGCAGTGAAGTGGCCGCTGGAAACACCATATATTTT.

There are many counts of this clonotype. The CDR3 region has the DNA TGTGCCATCAGTGACAGCTACGAGCAGTACTTC. Protein sequence: CAISDSYEQYF. The chain couples TRBV10-3 to TRBJ2-7; no definite D call. V gave up 3 bases and J gave up 3 bases, with 3 bases separating them. The germline V gene has CDR1 ENHRY and CDR2 SYGVKD. The CDR3 consists of 11 residues.

At least ten counts were recorded for this clonotype. This CDR3 is CAISRDRGIRSYEQYF. The CDR3 nucleotides read TGTGCCATCAGTAGAGACAGGGGGATCAGGTCCTACGAGCAGTACTTC. This sequence joins TRBV10-3 and TRBJ2-7, with 9 nucleotides matching TRBD1. The junction had 9 bases not matched to a gene; V was cut back by 5 bases and J by 1 base. There are 16 residues in the CDR3. Germline CDR1 is ENHRY and CDR2 is SYGVKD.

V is TRBV30 and J is TRBJ1-6; D remains unclear. Trimming cost V 4 bases and J 0 bases, with 16 bases left between them. Germline V lookup: CDR1 GTSNPN, CDR2 SVGIG (reference sequence). The CDR3 totals 17 residues. Here the CDR3 reads CAWTPPSPSSYNSPLHF. In DNA form, the CDR3 reads TGTGCCTGGACTCCCCCCTCCCCGAGCTCCTATAATTCACCCCTCCACTTT.

About this clonotype itself: A much larger clone sits a single nucleotide away, making a read error possible. The chain recombines TRBV20-1 with TRBJ2-3; 7 nucleotides match TRBD2. V shed 2 bases and J 4 bases; nucleotides not matched to a gene: 9. Per germline, CDR1 DFQATT and CDR2 SNEGSKA (reference sequence). There are 15 residues in the CDR3. In nucleotides, the CDR3 is TGCAGTGCTAGATTGCGGGGAACTAGCGCAGATACGCAGTATTTT. This encodes CSARLRGTSADTQYF.